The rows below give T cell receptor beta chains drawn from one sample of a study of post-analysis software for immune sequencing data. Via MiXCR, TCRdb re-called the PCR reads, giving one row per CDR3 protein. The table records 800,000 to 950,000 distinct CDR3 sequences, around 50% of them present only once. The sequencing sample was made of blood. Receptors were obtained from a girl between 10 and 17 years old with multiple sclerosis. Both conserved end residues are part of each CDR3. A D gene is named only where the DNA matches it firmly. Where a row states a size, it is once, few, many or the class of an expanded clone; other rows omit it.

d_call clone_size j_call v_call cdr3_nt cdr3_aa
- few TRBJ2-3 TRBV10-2 TGCGCCAGCAGCAGGGGCCAGAGCGCAGATACGCAGTATTTT CASSRGQSADTQYF
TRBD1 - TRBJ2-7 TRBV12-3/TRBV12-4 TGTGCCAGCAGTCGACAGGGGATCGCCTACGAGCAGTACTTC CASSRQGIAYEQYF
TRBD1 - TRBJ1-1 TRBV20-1 TGCAGTGCTAGAGCGGGACAGGGGGCCTCAGAAGCTTTCTTT CSARAGQGASEAFF
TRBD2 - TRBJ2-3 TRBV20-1 TGCAGTGCTAGAGCTGCGGGACTAGCGCTTCGAGATACGCAGTATTTT CSARAAGLALRDTQYF
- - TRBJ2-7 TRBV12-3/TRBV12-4 TGTGCCAGCAGTTCCGGGCCCTACTCCTACGAGCAGTACTTC CASSSGPYSYEQYF
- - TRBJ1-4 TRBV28 TGTGCCAGCACCGCAACTAATGAAAAACTGTTTTTT CASTATNEKLFF
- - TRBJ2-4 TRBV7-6 TGTGCCAGCAGCTTAGAACCGATAGAGGAGGGGCGCAAAAACATTCAGTACTTC CASSLEPIEEGRKNIQYF
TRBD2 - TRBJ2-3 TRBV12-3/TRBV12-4 TGTGCCAGCAGTTTGACTAGCGGGAGGGCCCGAGATACGCAGTATTTT CASSLTSGRARDTQYF
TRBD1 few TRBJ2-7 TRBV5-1 TGCGCCAGCAGCCCCGGAGGGCCAGGGGGCTTCTACGAGCAGTACTTC CASSPGGPGGFYEQYF
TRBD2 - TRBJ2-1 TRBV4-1 TGCGCCAGCAGCCAGGATCGACTAGCGGGGGATTTTAAAAGGGGCGAGCAGTTCTTC CASSQDRLAGDFKRGEQFF
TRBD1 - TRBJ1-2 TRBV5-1 TGCGCCAGCAGCGAGAAGGACAGGGGCCTGGGCTATGGCTACACCTTC CASSEKDRGLGYGYTF
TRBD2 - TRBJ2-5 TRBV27 TGTGCCAGCACCCAGCTAGGGGGGGAACAGGGACTAGCGGGATCCCAAGAGACCCAGTACTTC CASTQLGGEQGLAGSQETQYF
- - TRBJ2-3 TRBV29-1 TGCAGCGTTGAATTGCCGTGGGCAGCCACTCACACAGATACGCAGTATTTT CSVELPWAATHTDTQYF
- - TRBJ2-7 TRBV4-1 TGCGCCAGCAGCCCCCGTGCGGAGCGGCCCTACGAGCAGTACTTC CASSPRAERPYEQYF
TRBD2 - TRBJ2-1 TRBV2 TGTGCCAGCAGTGCACTAGCGGGGATGGGTAATGAGCAGTTCTTC CASSALAGMGNEQFF
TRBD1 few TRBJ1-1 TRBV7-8 TGTGCCAGCAGCTTAGTAGGGACAGCGACTTCGAACACTGAAGCTTTCTTT CASSLVGTATSNTEAFF
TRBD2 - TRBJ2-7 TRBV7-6 TGTGCCAGCAGCTTAGTAGCTAGCGGGGGAAACCTTGGCGAGCAGTACTTC CASSLVASGGNLGEQYF